This T cell receptor beta chain was documented in a study of molecular identifiers for immune sequencing clone quantification. Sorting selected naive CD8 T cells with a CD8+CD4-CCR7+CD45RA+ phenotype. TCRdb processed the PCR reads anew with MiXCR; each CDR3 protein has one entry. The sample contains under 800,000 distinct CDR3 sequences, about 25% of which appear only once. CDR3 length: 12 amino acids. CDR1 is SEHNR and CDR2 is FQNEAQ in the germline V gene (reference sequence). About this clonotype: The junction does not match germline at one end; this may be a read error.

The TCR comes from a human donor in good health. Some libraries in this study had Jurkat cell RNA spiked in. J is TRBJ2-7 and V is TRBV7-9; no definite D call. The sample comprised naive CD8+ T cells from blood, with Jurkat cell RNA spiked in. Subset in this sample: FACS-sorted CD8+CD4-CCR7+CD45RA+ naive T cells. CDR3 loop: CASSPRNYERYF. The CDR3 coding sequence is TGTGCCAGCAGCCCACGGAACTACGAGCGGTACTTC.